This entry features one T cell receptor beta chain sequence. Its antigen is unidentified. This sample was taken from a study of PD-1 blockade in classical Hodgkin lymphoma. The study, taken as a whole, reports: By cycle point C4D1, TCR diversity had risen significantly in CD4+ cells (but not CD8+ cells). Undefined causes, possibly disease activity or prior therapy, underlie the repertoire differences. Complete responders started with a diversity level that resembled newly diagnosed patients at baseline.

Assay: immunoSEQ multiplex PCR; the TCRdb copy retains only in-frame clones and omits some. The table shows tens of thousands of clones, with 78% occurring only once. Noted time point: cycle 4 day 1 (C4D1), after less than seven weeks of nivolumab. Patients all relapsed after autologous stem cell transplantation, and there was variation in brentuximab vedotin exposure. The receptor's source is a human donor with classical Hodgkin lymphoma. The specimen was peripheral blood mononuclear cells (PBMCs), collected before the fourth cycle of nivolumab.

The CDR3 region has the DNA TGTGCCAGCGCTATTACTAGCGGGAGTGCGAATGAGCAGTTCTTC. Protein product: CASAITSGSANEQFF. This sequence joins TRBV7-2 and TRBJ2-1, with 11 bases lining up with TRBD2. The CDR3 is 15 residues long. The germline CDR1 and CDR2 sequences are SGHTA and FQGNSA. With 8 bases clipped from V and 7 bases from J, the junction kept 10 bases outside the gene matches.